Following are 7 T cell receptor beta chains from one sample sequenced in a study of CD8 T cells in ankylosing spondylitis (dated 2017 in TCRdb). To prepare the library, 5' RACE was applied. The instrument was an Illumina HiSeq 2500. TCRdb passed the public sequencing reads through fastp at Q25 and MiXCR, retaining productive beta sequences. Rows with a matching CDR3 protein are joined into one entry that keeps the most common DNA and genes. The sample data list 110,000 to 150,000 distinct CDR3 sequences, and approximately 8.4% of these were observed just once. The ten largest account for 7.3% of the sample. The sample taken for sequencing was synovial fluid, either unsorted or a sorted T cell fraction (not recorded which). Every receptor here comes from a male donor with ankylosing spondylitis.

The chain uses TRBV20-1 and TRBJ2-2; D unclear. Germline CDR1 and CDR2: DFQATT and SNEGSKA (reference sequence). The CDR3 spans 15 residues. Trimming cost V 3 bases and J 3 bases, with 14 bases left between them. The CDR3 protein is CSASLSETDTGELFF. The CDR3, as DNA: TGCAGTGCTAGTCTCTCGGAAACGGACACCGGGGAGCTGTTTTTT.

This clonotype has at least ten counts. The V and J genes are TRBV18 and TRBJ2-5; D gene uncertain. This CDR3 spans 12 amino acids. CDR1 is KGHSH and CDR2 is LQKENI in the germline V gene. Trimming removed 3 bases from V and 3 bases from J, with 5 bases in between. The chain's CDR3 is CASSPEKETQYF. The CDR3 DNA reads as TGTGCCAGCTCACCCGAAAAAGAGACCCAGTACTTC.

Ten or more counts support this clonotype. This chain links TRBV7-9 with TRBJ2-1; the D gene is possibly TRBD1 (5 bases). The CDR3 is made up of 16 amino acids. V shed 5 bases and J shed 2 bases, with 16 bases lying between them. Germline CDR1 reads SEHNR; CDR2 reads FQNEAQ (reference sequence). CDR3 coding DNA: TGTGCCAGCAGCAGAAGTCAGGGCAGCGCCTACAATGAGCAGTTCTTC. Its protein is CASSRSQGSAYNEQFF.

This clonotype was observed at least ten times. The CDR3 nucleotides read TGTGCCAGCAGTTTCTTCGGGACTAGGTCATACGAGCAGTACTTC. Its protein is CASSFFGTRSYEQYF. V usage is TRBV27 and J usage is TRBJ2-7, with 8 bases aligning to TRBD2. The CDR3 has 15 residues. Per the germline V gene, CDR1 is MNHEY and CDR2 is SMNVEV (reference sequence). V gave up 3 bases and J gave up 4 bases; unmatched junction bases: 8.

In its sample, this clonotype was seen a few times. The gene calls are TRBV7-8 and TRBJ2-7, with D possibly matching TRBD1 (6 bases). V was trimmed by 5 bases and J by 4 bases, leaving 15 bases between them. The length of the CDR3 is 14 residues. The germline V gene has CDR1 SGHVS and CDR2 FQNEAQ. CDR3 in amino acids: CASSQGPTGYEQYF. The CDR3 coding sequence is TGTGCCAGCAGCCAGGGGCCCACGGGGTACGAGCAGTACTTC. The full variable domain, with the rest looked up from reference TRBV7-8 and TRBJ2-7, is GAGVSQSPRYKVAKRGQDVALRCDPISGHVSLFWYQQALGQGPEFLTYFQNEAQLDKSGLPSDRFFAERPEGSVSTLKIQRTQQEDSAVYLCASSQGPTGYEQYFGPGTRLTVT.

In its sample, this clonotype was seen many times. The CDR3 DNA reads as TGCAGTGCCTCGGACAGGGTGGCCTCCTACGAGCAGTACTTC. This translates into CSASDRVASYEQYF. The chain joins TRBV20-1 to TRBJ2-7; TRBD1 agrees at 8 bases. Germline V lookup: CDR1 DFQATT, CDR2 SNEGSKA (reference sequence). V trimming: 6 bases; J trimming: 0 bases; junction bases outside the gene matches: 7. CDR3 length: 14 residues.

This clonotype was seen a few times. The rearrangement uses TRBV30 and TRBJ2-1; D gene ambiguous. The V end lost 0 bases, the J end lost 4 bases, and 13 bases lay between the germline ends. CDR3 length: 15 amino acids. Germline V gives CDR1 GTSNPN, CDR2 SVGIG (reference sequence). The CDR3 bases are TGTGCCTGGAGTGTAACTTCCCTCCCATACAATGAGCAGTTCTTC. As protein: CAWSVTSLPYNEQFF.